Below are 23 T cell receptor beta chains sequenced from a single sample in a study of CD8+CD57+ T cells in acquired aplastic anemia. Selection for sequencing was limited to patients who had shown CD8+CD57+ cell expansion by flow cytometry. For CDR3 and TCR beta VDJ profiling, genomic DNA was the template used. MiXCR was run by TCRdb on the reads, yielding one entry per CDR3 protein. The sample carries more than 150,000 distinct CDR3 sequences, nearly 50% recorded once. Sequencing input: sorted CD4+, CD8+, or CD8+CD57+ T cells (not recorded which) from PBMCs. All receptors come from a human donor with aplastic anemia.

In the case of this clonotype: The final CDR3 position lacks the conserved phenylalanine or tryptophan, pointing to a likely read error. The chain couples TRBV24-1 to TRBJ1-2; D remains unclear. The CDR3 is 12 residues long. The ends were cut back, 6 bases at V and 5 bases at J, with 9 bases in the middle. The germline CDR1 and CDR2 sequences are KGHDR and SFDVKD. The DNA for the CDR3 is TGTGCCACCAGTAACCCAGGTTATGGCTACACCCTC. Amino acids: CATSNPGYGYTL.

Turning to this clonotype: A read error is likely, as this CDR3 ends without the conserved phenylalanine or tryptophan. The chain combines TRBV5-5 with TRBJ2-6; D is tentatively TRBD1 or TRBD2 (5 bases each). The CDR3 loop spans 15 amino acids. Germline CDR1 SGHKS, CDR2 YYEKEE (reference sequence). The CDR3 spells CASSPASRGANVLTC. DNA of the CDR3: TGTGCCAGCAGCCCCGCTTCGAGAGGGGCCAACGTTCTGACTTGC.

The chain joins TRBV3-1 to TRBJ2-5, with a possible D match to TRBD2 (7 bases). Trimming pared 2 bases from V and 7 bases from J, leaving 17 bases between. This CDR3 spans 15 amino acids. From germline, CDR1 is LGHDT and CDR2 YNNKEL (reference sequence). DNA of the CDR3: TGTGCCAGCAGCCAAAGCCGGGGGGCCTATGGGACCCAGTACTTC. Translating it yields CASSQSRGAYGTQYF.

With respect to this clonotype: At one end the junction does not follow the germline gene, possibly because of a read error. The rearrangement links TRBV2 to TRBJ2-7, with D tentatively TRBD2 (5 bases). Looked up from germline, CDR1 is SNHLY and CDR2 is FYNNEI. This CDR3 has 13 residues. The DNA for the CDR3 is TGTGCCAGCAGTGTCCAACTTAAGGGAGAGCGGTACTTC. Protein sequence: CASSVQLKGERYF.

This clonotype was seen repeatedly, ten times or more. The rearrangement joins TRBV11-2 to TRBJ2-5; D not certain. Germline assignment: CDR1 SGHAT and CDR2 FQNNGV. The CDR3 contains 14 residues. V was cut by 4 bases and J by 2 bases, with 11 bases left in between. The CDR3 nucleotides read TGTGCCAGCAGCTCCAGTCCCTCTCAAGAGACCCAGTACTTC. This translates into CASSSSPSQETQYF.

Many counts were recorded for this clonotype. This chain links TRBV29-1 with TRBJ2-7; 9 bases map to TRBD1. Germline CDR1 SQVTM, CDR2 ANQGSEA. V shed 6 bases and J 6 bases; nucleotides not matched to a gene: 6. The CDR3 spans 12 residues. The CDR3 loop reads CSVGQGGLEQYF. The CDR3 DNA reads as TGCAGCGTGGGACAGGGAGGCCTCGAGCAGTACTTC.

The V and J genes are TRBV10-3 and TRBJ2-3; 9 bases line up with TRBD2. Per germline, CDR1 ENHRY and CDR2 SYGVKD. Unmatched junction bases numbered 5, after V lost 7 bases and J lost 6 bases. CDR3 length equals 13 residues. In DNA, the CDR3 is TGTGCCATCAATAGCGGGAGATCGGATACGCAGTATTTT. It is translated as CAINSGRSDTQYF.

In its sample, this clonotype was seen many times. J is TRBJ1-6 and V is TRBV5-1; 12 nucleotides match TRBD1. The germline V gene has CDR1 SGHRS and CDR2 YFSETQ. The J segment lost 9 bases and the V segment lost 2 bases, leaving 3 bases of the junction unmatched. The CDR3 runs 15 residues. The CDR3 loop is CASSFRDRGLSPLHF. The CDR3 DNA sequence: TGCGCCAGCAGCTTCCGGGACAGGGGGCTTTCACCCCTCCACTTT. Full variable domain (outside the CDR3, taken from reference TRBV5-1 and TRBJ1-6): KAGVTQTPRYLIKTRGQQVTLSCSPISGHRSVSWYQQTPGQGLQFLFEYFSETQRNKGNFPGRFSGRQFSNSRSEMNVSTLELGDSALYLCASSFRDRGLSPLHFGNGTRLTVT.

This clonotype was found a few times. A much larger clone sits a single nucleotide away, making a read error possible. The chain has TRBV12-3 or TRBV12-4 and TRBJ1-5; D not resolved. The CDR3 runs to 12 residues. The V and J ends lost 6 bases and 3 bases respectively, with 6 bases between them. CDR3 protein: CASSSNNQPQHF. Written as DNA, the CDR3 is TGTGCCAGCAGCTCCAACAATCAGCCCCAGCATTTT.

This clonotype was seen many times. The chain has TRBV4-2 and TRBJ1-3, with 8 positions matching TRBD1. CDR1 is LGHNA, CDR2 YNFKEQ, per germline. J lost 2 bases, V lost 4 bases, and 7 bases had no gene match. CDR3 length: 16 residues. In DNA form, the CDR3 reads TGTGCCAGCAGCCGACCCGCGACAGGGGCTGGAAACACCATATATTTT. Its protein product is CASSRPATGAGNTIYF.

This chain joins TRBV10-3 and TRBJ2-3; no firm D call. V was pared by 8 bases and J by 6 bases, with 15 bases between. This CDR3 contains 13 residues. Germline V CDR1 and CDR2: ENHRY, SYGVKD. The chain's CDR3 is CAIVAALGDTQYF. Written as DNA, the CDR3 is TGTGCCATCGTGGCGGCCCTAGGGGATACGCAGTATTTT.

This clonotype has a single count. The rearrangement joins TRBV7-2 to TRBJ2-1; 7 nucleotides match TRBD2. The V gene end was trimmed by 1 base and the J gene end by 0 bases; junction bases not matched to a gene: 3. The CDR3 is 16 amino acids. From germline, CDR1 is SGHTA and CDR2 FQGNSA. CDR3 nucleotide sequence: TGTGCCAGCAGCTTAGTGCGGGGGACCTCCTACAATGAGCAGTTCTTC. Translating gives CASSLVRGTSYNEQFF.

As to this clonotype: One end of the junction varies from germline; a read error may be responsible. V gene TRBV24-1 combines with J gene TRBJ2-3; D could derive from TRBD1 or TRBD2 (5 bases each). The CDR3 has 12 residues. CDR1 and CDR2 (germline): KGHDR, SFDVKD. The CDR3 spells CATSVLGDTQCF. For the CDR3, the DNA is TGTGCCACCAGTGTCTTGGGGGATACGCAGTGTTTT.

J is TRBJ1-5 and V is TRBV4-2; tentatively, D is TRBD1 (5 bases). The CDR3 covers 16 residues. Trimming stripped 4 bases from V and 2 bases from J, with 15 bases between. In germline, CDR1 is LGHNA, CDR2 YNFKEQ. This chain's CDR3 is CASSPIRGGGNQPQHF. The CDR3 bases are TGTGCCAGCAGCCCAATCCGGGGGGGTGGCAATCAGCCCCAGCATTTT.

The CDR3 sequence is CASGSIYEQYF. CDR3 nucleotide sequence: TGTGCTAGTGGTTCAATCTACGAGCAGTACTTC. The J gene is TRBJ2-7, the V gene TRBV12-5; D is uncertain. V shed 4 bases and J shed 3 bases, with 4 bases lying between them. The germline CDR1 and CDR2 sequences are LGHNT and FRNRAP. The CDR3 is 11 residues long.

This clonotype was detected many times. CDR3: CSARPVGGTSTDTQYF. CDR3 coding DNA: TGCAGTGCTCGACCCGTAGGGGGTACTTCGACAGATACGCAGTATTTT. The chain has TRBV20-1 and TRBJ2-3, with a tentative D call TRBD1 (6 bases). The ends were cut back, 5 bases at V and 3 bases at J, with 21 bases in the middle. The CDR3 has 16 residues. Germline CDR1 DFQATT, CDR2 SNEGSKA (reference sequence).

This chain links TRBV25-1 with TRBJ2-1; D unclear. Trimming stripped 7 bases from V and 0 bases from J, with 16 bases between. Germline V CDR1 and CDR2: MGHDK, SYGVNS. CDR3 length equals 16 residues. This chain's CDR3 is CASNPPPISSYNEQFF. The CDR3 region has the DNA TGTGCCAGCAACCCTCCGCCCATCAGCTCCTACAATGAGCAGTTCTTC.

Ten or more counts support this clonotype. The rearrangement uses TRBV19 and TRBJ1-3, with D hard to call. The CDR3 has 16 residues. The germline V and J ends were trimmed by 6 bases and 3 bases, with 18 bases remaining between them. Germline-derived CDR1 and CDR2 are LNHDA and SQIVND (reference sequence). The CDR3 region is CASRPAVRLGGNTIYF. CDR3 in DNA: TGTGCCAGTAGGCCGGCGGTGCGGTTGGGTGGAAACACCATATATTTT.

The genes are TRBV19 and TRBJ1-1; TRBD1 might be the D (6 bases). The V and J ends lost 3 bases and 4 bases respectively, with 12 bases between them. This CDR3 has 14 amino acids. The germline CDR1 and CDR2 sequences are LNHDA and SQIVND (reference sequence). The CDR3 sequence is CASSMSQGSTEAFF. The DNA for the CDR3 is TGTGCCAGTAGTATGTCCCAGGGGAGCACTGAAGCTTTCTTT.

The chain is built from TRBV18 and TRBJ1-2; 9 positions match TRBD1. The V gene end was trimmed by 3 bases and the J gene end by 4 bases; junction bases not matched to a gene: 6. The CDR3 has 15 residues. The V gene's germline CDR1 is KGHSH and CDR2 LQKENI. CDR3 in amino acids: CASSPLGQGIYGYTF. CDR3 nucleotides: TGTGCCAGCTCACCCCTCGGACAGGGGATCTATGGCTACACCTTC.

This sequence joins TRBV5-1 and TRBJ1-4; no firm D call. Germline V CDR1 and CDR2: SGHRS, YFSETQ. V was clipped by 2 bases and J by 4 bases, with 9 bases between them. This CDR3 spans 14 amino acids. CDR3 bases: TGCGCCAGCAGCTTCGGCCAGGTTAATGAAAAACTGTTTTTT. Residues: CASSFGQVNEKLFF.

The chain is built from TRBV2 and TRBJ2-7, with 11 bases that match TRBD1. There are 15 residues in the CDR3. The V gene end was trimmed by 8 bases and the J gene end by 2 bases; junction bases not matched to a gene: 8. The germline gives CDR1 SNHLY, CDR2 FYNNEI. CDR3 bases: TGTGCCAGCTCCGAAGGGGACAGGGGGGCCTACGAGCAGTACTTC. It is translated as CASSEGDRGAYEQYF.

A word on this clonotype: One base away lies a much larger clone, so this may be a sequencing read error. The CDR3, as DNA: TGTGCCGGCAGCTTGGGTGAGATCACGAGTGAGCAGTTCTTC. Translated: CAGSLGEITSEQFF. This chain links TRBV5-8 with TRBJ2-1, with no clear D. The length of the CDR3 is 14 residues. CDR1 is SGHTS and CDR2 is YDEGEE in the germline V gene.